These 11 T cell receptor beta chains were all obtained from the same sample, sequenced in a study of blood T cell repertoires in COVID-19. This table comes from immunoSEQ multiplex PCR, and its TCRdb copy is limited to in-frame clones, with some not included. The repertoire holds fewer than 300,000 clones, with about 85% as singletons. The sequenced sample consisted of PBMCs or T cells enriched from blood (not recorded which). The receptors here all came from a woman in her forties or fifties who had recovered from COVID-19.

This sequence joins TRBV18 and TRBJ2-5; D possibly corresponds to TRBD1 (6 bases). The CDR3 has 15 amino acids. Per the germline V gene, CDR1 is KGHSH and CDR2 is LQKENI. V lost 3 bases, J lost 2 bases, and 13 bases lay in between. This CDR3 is CASSPNPGEQETQYF. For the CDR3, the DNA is TGTGCCAGCTCACCGAACCCAGGGGAACAAGAGACCCAGTACTTC.

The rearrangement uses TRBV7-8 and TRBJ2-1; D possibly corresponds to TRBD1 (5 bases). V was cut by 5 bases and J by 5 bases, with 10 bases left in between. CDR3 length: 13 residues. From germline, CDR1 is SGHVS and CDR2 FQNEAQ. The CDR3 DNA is TGTGCCAGCAGCCTCAGGGTTGACAATGAGCAGTTCTTC. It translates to CASSLRVDNEQFF.

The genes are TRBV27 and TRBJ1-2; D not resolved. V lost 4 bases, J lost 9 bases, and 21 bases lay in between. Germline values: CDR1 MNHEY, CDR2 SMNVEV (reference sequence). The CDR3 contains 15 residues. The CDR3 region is CASSSSYLPGYSYTF. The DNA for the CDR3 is TGTGCCAGCAGTTCATCCTACCTACCGGGTTATAGCTACACCTTC.

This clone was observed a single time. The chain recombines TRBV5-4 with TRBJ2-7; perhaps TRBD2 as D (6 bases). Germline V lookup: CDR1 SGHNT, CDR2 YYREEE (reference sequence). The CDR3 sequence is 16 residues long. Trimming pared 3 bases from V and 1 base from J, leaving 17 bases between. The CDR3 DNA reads TGTGCCAGCAGCTCCCTAGCGACGCCATGGTCCTACGAGCAGTACTTC. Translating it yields CASSSLATPWSYEQYF. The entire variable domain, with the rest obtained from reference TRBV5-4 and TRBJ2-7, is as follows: ETGVTQSPTHLIKTRGQQVTLRCSSQSGHNTVSWYQQALGQGPQFIFQYYREEENGRGNFPPRFSGLQFPNYSSELNVNALELDDSALYLCASSSLATPWSYEQYFGPGTRLTVT.

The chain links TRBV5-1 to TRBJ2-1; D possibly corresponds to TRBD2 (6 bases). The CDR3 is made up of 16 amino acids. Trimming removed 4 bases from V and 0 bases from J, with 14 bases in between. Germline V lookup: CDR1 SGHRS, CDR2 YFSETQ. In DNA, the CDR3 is TGCGCCAGCAGCCCGGGGGACTCCGGCTCCTACAATGAGCAGTTCTTC. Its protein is CASSPGDSGSYNEQFF.

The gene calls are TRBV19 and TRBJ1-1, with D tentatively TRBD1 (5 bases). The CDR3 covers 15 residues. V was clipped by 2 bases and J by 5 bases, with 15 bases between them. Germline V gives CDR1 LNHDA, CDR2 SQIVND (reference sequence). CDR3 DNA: TGTGCCAGTAGTATAACAGGACATCTTAAGACTGAAGCTTTCTTT. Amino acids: CASSITGHLKTEAFF.

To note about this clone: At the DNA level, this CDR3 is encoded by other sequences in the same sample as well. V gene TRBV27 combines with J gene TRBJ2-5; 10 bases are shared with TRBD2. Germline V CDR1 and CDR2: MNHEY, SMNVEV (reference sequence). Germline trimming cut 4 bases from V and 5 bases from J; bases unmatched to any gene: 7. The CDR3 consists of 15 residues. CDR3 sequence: CASSSLAGVRETQYF. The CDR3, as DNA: TGTGCCAGCAGTTCCCTAGCGGGGGTAAGGGAGACCCAGTACTTC.

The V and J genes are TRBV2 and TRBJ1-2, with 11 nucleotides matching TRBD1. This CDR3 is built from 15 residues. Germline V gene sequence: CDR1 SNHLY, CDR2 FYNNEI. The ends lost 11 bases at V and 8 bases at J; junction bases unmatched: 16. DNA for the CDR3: TGTGCCGGCGGTACTGGGCCGGACAGGGGGCGAGGCTACACCTTC. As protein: CAGGTGPDRGRGYTF.

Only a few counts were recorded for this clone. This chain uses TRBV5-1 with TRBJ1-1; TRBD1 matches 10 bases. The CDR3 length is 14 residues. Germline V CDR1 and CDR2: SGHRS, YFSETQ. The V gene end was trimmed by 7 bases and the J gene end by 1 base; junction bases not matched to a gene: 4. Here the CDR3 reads CASQTGGGNTEAFF. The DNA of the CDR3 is TGCGCCAGCCAGACAGGGGGCGGGAACACTGAAGCTTTCTTT.

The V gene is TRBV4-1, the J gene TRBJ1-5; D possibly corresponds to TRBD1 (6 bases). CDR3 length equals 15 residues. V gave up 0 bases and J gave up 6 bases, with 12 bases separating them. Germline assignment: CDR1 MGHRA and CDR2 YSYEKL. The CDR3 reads CASSQEAQGFQPQHF. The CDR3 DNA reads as TGCGCCAGCAGCCAAGAAGCACAGGGATTTCAGCCCCAGCATTTT.

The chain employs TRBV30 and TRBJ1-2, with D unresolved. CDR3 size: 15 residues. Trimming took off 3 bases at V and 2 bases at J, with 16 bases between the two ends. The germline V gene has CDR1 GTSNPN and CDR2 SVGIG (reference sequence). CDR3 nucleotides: TGTGCCTGGAGGCCTGAGGTGTCTCTAAACTATGGCTACACCTTC. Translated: CAWRPEVSLNYGYTF.